Listed below are T cell receptor beta chains from one sample, sequenced in a study of cytomegalovirus exposure and HLA in healthy donors. TCRdb keeps only in-frame clones here, not all; method: immunoSEQ multiplex PCR. The sample holds some 240,000 clones, approximately 91% seen once. Sequencing was carried out using PBMCs. The receptors were gathered from a girl under 10 years old in good health and CMV-seronegative. Each CDR3 is given with its conserved first and last residue. Fields, in order: D gene, V gene, clone size, J gene, CDR3 DNA, CDR3 protein. The D gene is left open where the match is weak. Size is stated for part of the rows, as once, few or many counts, or as a class when the clone is expanded.

-	TRBV18	once	TRBJ2-7	TGTGCCAGCTCACCAAGAGGTTCATACGAGCAGTACTTC	CASSPRGSYEQYF
-	TRBV27	-	TRBJ2-7	TGTGCCAGCAGTTTCTCAGACAGTGCCTACGAGCAGTACTTC	CASSFSDSAYEQYF
TRBD1	TRBV19	-	TRBJ1-1	TGTGCCAGTAGACGGCCCTCCGGGACAGGGGCCACGAACACTGAAGCTTTCTTT	CASRRPSGTGATNTEAFF
TRBD2	TRBV30	-	TRBJ2-1	TGTGCCTGGAGCACTCGATGGGGACTAGCGGGGTACAATGAGCAGTTCTTC	CAWSTRWGLAGYNEQFF
TRBD2	TRBV2	-	TRBJ2-1	TGTGCCAGCAGGGGGGGACTAGCGGGGGGTAACAATGAGCAGTTCTTC	CASRGGLAGGNNEQFF
TRBD2	TRBV18	-	TRBJ2-1	TGTGCCAGCTCACCCGGTCGTCCTAGCGGGTACAATGAGCAGTTCTTC	CASSPGRPSGYNEQFF
TRBD1	TRBV5-1	once	TRBJ2-7	TGCGCCAGCAGCTTGGCCGGGACAGGGTTGTACGAGCAGTACTTC	CASSLAGTGLYEQYF
-	TRBV7-3	-	TRBJ2-2	TGTGCCAGCAGCTTTAGTAGCACCGGGGAGCTGTTTTTT	CASSFSSTGELFF
-	TRBV19	-	TRBJ1-5	TGTGCCAGTAGCGCGAGAGCAGCGGGCAATCAGCCCCAGCATTTT	CASSARAAGNQPQHF
-	TRBV5-1	-	TRBJ1-2	TGCGCCAGCAGCCCGGAGGGTCCCCTGGGCTACACCTTC	CASSPEGPLGYTF
TRBD2	TRBV5-4	-	TRBJ2-4	TGTGCCAGCAGCGTGGGACTAGCGGGGGGCGGAGCCAAAAACATTCAGTACTTC	CASSVGLAGGGAKNIQYF
TRBD2	TRBV9	-	TRBJ2-2	TGTGCCAGCAGCGTGGAAGGCTTTTGGGCGGGAGACCCCACCGGGGAGCTGTTTTTT	CASSVEGFWAGDPTGELFF
-	TRBV19	-	TRBJ1-3	TGTGCCAGTAGTATTGTCGGTTGGGCTTCTGGAAACACCATATATTTT	CASSIVGWASGNTIYF
TRBD1	TRBV9	once	TRBJ2-1	TGTGCCAGTACGGGACAGGGCTACAATGAGCAGTTCTTC	CASTGQGYNEQFF
TRBD1	TRBV19	-	TRBJ1-1	TGTGCCAGTACCCTACAGGGGTCAAAAGGGCACACTGAAGCTTTCTTT	CASTLQGSKGHTEAFF
-	TRBV30	-	TRBJ2-3	TGTGCCTGGAGCCCTGGGCGGGGGCGGACAGATACGCAGTATTTT	CAWSPGRGRTDTQYF
TRBD2	TRBV30	-	TRBJ2-2	TGTGCCTGGAGTCCTCTCAGCGGGGGGGTCGTCGGGGAGCTGTTTTTT	CAWSPLSGGVVGELFF
-	TRBV10-2	-	TRBJ1-5	TGCGCCAGCAGTGTTGACCGGGACTATAGCAATCAGCCCCAGCATTTT	CASSVDRDYSNQPQHF
-	TRBV16	-	TRBJ1-5	TGTGCCAGCAGCCAGACATTAAGCAATCAGCCCCAGCATTTT	CASSQTLSNQPQHF
TRBD1	TRBV5-6	-	TRBJ1-6	TGTGCCAGCAGCTGGACAGGGGGCAATTCACCCCTCCACTTT	CASSWTGGNSPLHF
-	TRBV6-5	-	TRBJ1-1	TGTGCCAGCAGTTACAGGGGGAACACTGAAGCTTTCTTT	CASSYRGNTEAFF
-	TRBV13	-	TRBJ2-7	TGTGCCAGCAGCTTGTCCCCTGGGGGGTATGAGCAGTACTTC	CASSLSPGGYEQYF
-	TRBV30	-	TRBJ2-2	TGTGCCTGGAGTAGGGGCTTCGCCGGGGAGCTGTTTTTT	CAWSRGFAGELFF
-	TRBV5-1	-	TRBJ2-1	TGCGCCAGCAGCATAGGAGGATACAATGAGCAGTTCTTC	CASSIGGYNEQFF
-	TRBV2	-	TRBJ1-5	TGTGCCAGCAGTGTCCAGGGTCGGCAGCCCCAGCATTTT	CASSVQGRQPQHF
-	TRBV7-6	-	TRBJ2-1	TGTGCCAGCAGCCTCGTAAGCGGATCCTACAATGAGCAGTTCTTC	CASSLVSGSYNEQFF
TRBD1	TRBV27	-	TRBJ2-7	TGTGCCAGCAGTTTCCTCGGGACAGGGGTGGGCTCCTACGAGCAGTACTTC	CASSFLGTGVGSYEQYF
-	TRBV6-5	-	TRBJ1-2	TGTGCCAGCAGTGCACAGGGATTCTACACCTTC	CASSAQGFYTF
TRBD1	TRBV28	-	TRBJ1-5	TGTGCCAGCAGTGCCGGGACAGCTCAGCCCCAGCATTTT	CASSAGTAQPQHF
TRBD1	TRBV29-1	-	TRBJ1-2	TGCAGCGTTGGGGACAGGGGTTCTGGCTATGGCTACACCTTC	CSVGDRGSGYGYTF
TRBD1	TRBV6-1	-	TRBJ2-1	TGTGCCAGCGGACAGGGGTCCTCCAATGAGCAGTTCTTC	CASGQGSSNEQFF
TRBD2	TRBV5-1	-	TRBJ2-3	TGCGCCAGCAGCTTGGCCAGCGGGGGGGCAGATACGCAGTATTTT	CASSLASGGADTQYF
-	TRBV15	-	TRBJ1-2	TGTGCCACCAGCAGAGATTTTATGGACTCTAACTATGGCTACACCTTC	CATSRDFMDSNYGYTF
-	TRBV29-1	-	TRBJ1-5	TGCAGCGTTGGAGGGGACACCTATCAGCCCCAGCATTTT	CSVGGDTYQPQHF
TRBD1	TRBV2	-	TRBJ1-2	TGTGCCAGCAGTGACCCTGGACAGGGGGGCTATGGCTACACCTTC	CASSDPGQGGYGYTF
-	TRBV25-1	-	TRBJ2-1	TGTGCCAGCAGTGGCGGGATTTACCTCAATGAGCAGTTCTTC	CASSGGIYLNEQFF
-	TRBV5-6	-	TRBJ1-1	TGTGCCAGCAGCTTCGGTGGGAACACTGAAGCTTTCTTT	CASSFGGNTEAFF
-	TRBV19	-	TRBJ1-1	TGTGCCAGTATAACGGCCGGAGGCTTAAACACTGAAGCTTTCTTT	CASITAGGLNTEAFF
-	TRBV5-4	-	TRBJ1-1	TGTGCCAGCAGCGTAGGGACTTTGGGAATTAAGAACACTGAAGCTTTCTTT	CASSVGTLGIKNTEAFF
-	TRBV18	-	TRBJ2-3	TGTGCCAGCTCACCACTCTTATCTAGCACAGATACGCAGTATTTT	CASSPLLSSTDTQYF
-	TRBV6-7	-	TRBJ1-2	TGTGCCAGCAGGTCAGGGAACTATGGCTACACCTTC	CASRSGNYGYTF